A single T cell receptor beta chain is shown here with its context. As yet, its antigen is unknown. Clones were sequenced by immunoSEQ multiplex PCR, and TCRdb holds only the in-frame ones, with some missing. The sample table sets out roughly 20,000 clones. This record comes from a study of T cells in women clearing cervical HPV infection. Background on the study: For cases, blood was sampled a median around 150 days after lesion detection, interquartile range about 80 to 220 days. Whole-study results and caveats: Repertoire richness, not evenness, was significantly elevated in CIN3+ cases versus controls. Timing of associations relative to infection is unclear; T-cell subsets were not isolated. Richness differences could reflect unmeasured T-cell content per sample.

Sequencing was done on a sample of blood buffy coat. This receptor was identified in a woman aged 18-69 years with a cervical HPV16 infection that either progressed to CIN3+ or cleared (not recorded which).

The sequenced part of the CDR3 DNA is TGTGCCAGCTCACCAAGCGGCCAGGTGGCTAGGTTGGGCTATGGC. It encodes CASSPSGQVARLGYG. The complete CDR3 protein is CASSPSGQVARLGYGYTF. The J gene is TRBJ1-2, the V gene TRBV18; D gene unclear. The read finishes 3 residues shy of the CDR3 end, and the germline J gene is used to complete it. Between the trimmed V and J ends, which lost 2 bases and 4 bases, there was a span of 23 bases. Germline lookup yields CDR1 KGHSH and CDR2 LQKENI. This CDR3 is 18 amino acids long.